The rows below give T cell receptor beta chains drawn from one sample of a study of cytomegalovirus exposure and HLA in healthy donors. Using immunoSEQ multiplex PCR, the repertoire was profiled, and TCRdb retains in-frame clones only, with some absent. The sample consists of hundreds of thousands of clones, 86% of them appearing once. Sequencing was carried out using PBMCs. Receptor source: a woman between 18 and 29 years old in good health and CMV-seronegative. The CDR3 runs from the conserved cysteine through the conserved F or W. The D gene is left open where the match is weak.

D gene	V gene	J gene	CDR3 DNA	CDR3 protein
.	TRBV5-1	TRBJ2-3	TGCGCCAGCAGCCAGGGAGGTGGGAGAGTTCCAGATACGCAGTATTTT	CASSQGGGRVPDTQYF
.	TRBV30	TRBJ1-3	TGTGCCTGGAGACTAAGGACTGGAAACACCATATATTTT	CAWRLRTGNTIYF
.	TRBV7-9	TRBJ2-6	TGTGCCAGCAGCCCGAGCGGAGGGACCCCTGGGGCCAACGTCCTGACTTTC	CASSPSGGTPGANVLTF
TRBD1	TRBV7-9	TRBJ2-7	TGTGCCAGCAGCTTAGCCAACGGGACAGTCGACTACGAGCAGTACTTC	CASSLANGTVDYEQYF
TRBD1	TRBV6-5	TRBJ1-2	TGTGCCAGCAGTGGACAGGGACAGGTCTATGGCTACACCTTC	CASSGQGQVYGYTF
TRBD2	TRBV30	TRBJ2-7	TGTGCCTGGAGTATCGTGTCTAGCGGTAACTACGAGCAGTACTTC	CAWSIVSSGNYEQYF
TRBD1	TRBV30	TRBJ1-4	TGTGCCCTAGGACAGGGTCAAGAAAAACTGTTTTTT	CALGQGQEKLFF
TRBD1	TRBV7-8	TRBJ1-1	TGTGCCAGCAGCTTTACGGACAGGGTGGGTGAAGCTTTCTTT	CASSFTDRVGEAFF
.	TRBV5-1	TRBJ1-1	TGCGCCAGCAGTCCAGGACACTTGAACACTGAAGCTTTCTTT	CASSPGHLNTEAFF
.	TRBV19	TRBJ2-2	TGTGCCAGTACCCCCCGCGGGACCAACACCGGGGAGCTGTTTTTT	CASTPRGTNTGELFF